This T cell receptor (beta chain) stems from a study of shared clonotypes between healthy human individuals. The CDR3 is 15 amino acids. V was clipped by 3 bases and J by 8 bases; unmatched bases: 6. CDR1 SNHLY and CDR2 FYNNEI come from the germline V gene. The assay was immunoSEQ multiplex PCR, and TCRdb's table has in-frame clones only and misses some. The data hold roughly 2.2 million clones, with over 90% observed a single time. The sequence was obtained from a man younger than 35 in good health. Some clones in this sample may be carry-over from other donors' samples. Source material: naive CD4+ T cells from PBMCs. As for subset: CD45RA+ positively selected. This chain connects TRBV2 to TRBJ1-4, with TRBD1 matching 10 bases. Here the CDR3 DNA reads TGTGCCAGCAGTGAGACCGGGACAGGGGTAGAAAAACTGTTTTTT. Protein sequence: CASSETGTGVEKLFF.